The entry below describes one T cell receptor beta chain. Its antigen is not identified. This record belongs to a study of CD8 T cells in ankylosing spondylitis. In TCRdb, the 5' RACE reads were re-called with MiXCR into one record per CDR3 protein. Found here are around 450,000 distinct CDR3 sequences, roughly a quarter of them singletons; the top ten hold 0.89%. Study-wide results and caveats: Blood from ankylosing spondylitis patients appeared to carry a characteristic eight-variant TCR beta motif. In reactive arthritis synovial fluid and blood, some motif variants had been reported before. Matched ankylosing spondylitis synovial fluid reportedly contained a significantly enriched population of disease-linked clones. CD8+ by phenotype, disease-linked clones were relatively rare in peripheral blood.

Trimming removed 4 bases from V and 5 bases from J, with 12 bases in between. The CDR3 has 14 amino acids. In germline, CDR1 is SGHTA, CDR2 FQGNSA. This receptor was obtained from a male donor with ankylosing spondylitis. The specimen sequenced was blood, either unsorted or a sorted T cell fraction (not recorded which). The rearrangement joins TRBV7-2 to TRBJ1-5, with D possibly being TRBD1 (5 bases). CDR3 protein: CASSSRGTYQPQHF. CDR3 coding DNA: TGTGCCAGCAGCTCCCGGGGCACTTATCAGCCCCAGCATTTT. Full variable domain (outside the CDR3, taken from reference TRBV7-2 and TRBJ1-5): GAGVSQSPSNKVTEKGKDVELRCDPISGHTALYWYRQSLGQGLEFLIYFQGNSAPDKSGLPSDRFSAERTGGSVSTLTIQRTQQEDSAVYLCASSSRGTYQPQHFGDGTRLSIL.